The clone carrying this T cell receptor (beta chain) was picked up one time. The data were obtained in a study of blood T cell repertoires in COVID-19. Turning to the study itself: Some COVID-19 samples were acute and others convalescent; all came from the United States, Italy and Spain. T cells, B-cell-depleted T cells, or PBMCs provided the cDNA or gDNA that served as material.

The CDR3 length is 13 residues. Germline CDR1 and CDR2: SEHNR and FQNEAQ (reference sequence). The ends were cut back, 6 bases at V and 6 bases at J, with 15 bases in the middle. As processed by the authors: Reference gene primer amplification yielded estimated nucleated cell counts. Assay: immunoSEQ multiplex PCR; the TCRdb copy retains only in-frame clones and omits some. That table supplies the V and J calls and clone size; D and trimming were determined from the DNA. The sample has 100,000 to 150,000 clones, just over 85% seen once. The V call is TRBV7-9, the J call TRBJ2-7, with D possibly TRBD2 on 6 matching bases. This sequence originates from a man between 35 and 55 years old with acute or convalescent COVID-19. The sequenced sample consisted of peripheral blood. The CDR3 here is CASRLTSSPEQYF. The CDR3 nucleotides are TGTGCCAGCAGGTTGACTAGTTCCCCCGAGCAGTACTTC.